This T cell receptor beta chain was sequenced for a study of CD8 T cells in ankylosing spondylitis. Study outcomes and limitations: Peripheral blood held disease-linked clones only at relatively low frequency, and these were CD8+. According to the report, clones linked to the disease were significantly enriched in matched synovial fluid samples taken from ankylosing spondylitis patients. Characteristic of ankylosing spondylitis blood, it appeared, was a TCR beta motif comprising eight highly homologous variants. Both synovial fluid and blood in reactive arthritis had previously been reported to carry some motif variants.

Losses at the gene ends were 3 bases for V and 1 base for J; bases not matched to a gene: 6. There are 16 residues in the CDR3. This clonotype has at least ten counts. What it binds is not known. TCRdb analysed the 5' RACE reads with MiXCR anew, one entry per CDR3 protein. The profile covers roughly 230,000 distinct CDR3 sequences, with 18% appearing a single time and less than 35% taken by the ten largest. This receptor was identified in a male donor with ankylosing spondylitis or in good health (not recorded which). The V call is TRBV12-3 or TRBV12-4, the J call TRBJ2-1; 7 positions match TRBD2. Sequenced material: blood, either unsorted or a sorted T cell fraction (not recorded which). The CDR3 here is CASSFHGRSSYNEQFF. The CDR3 nucleotides read TGTGCCAGCAGTTTTCACGGGAGGTCTTCCTACAATGAGCAGTTCTTC.